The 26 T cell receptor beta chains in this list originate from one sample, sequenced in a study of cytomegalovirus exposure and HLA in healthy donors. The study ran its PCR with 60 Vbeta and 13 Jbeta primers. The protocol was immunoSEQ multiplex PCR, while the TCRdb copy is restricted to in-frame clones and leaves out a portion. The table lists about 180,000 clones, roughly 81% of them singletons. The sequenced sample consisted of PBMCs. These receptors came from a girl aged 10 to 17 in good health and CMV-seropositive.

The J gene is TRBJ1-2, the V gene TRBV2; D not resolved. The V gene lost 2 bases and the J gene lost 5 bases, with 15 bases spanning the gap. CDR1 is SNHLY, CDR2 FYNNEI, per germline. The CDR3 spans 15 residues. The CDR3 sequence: CASSELGEGFYGYTF. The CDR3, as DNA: TGTGCCAGCAGTGAACTGGGAGAAGGATTTTATGGCTACACCTTC.

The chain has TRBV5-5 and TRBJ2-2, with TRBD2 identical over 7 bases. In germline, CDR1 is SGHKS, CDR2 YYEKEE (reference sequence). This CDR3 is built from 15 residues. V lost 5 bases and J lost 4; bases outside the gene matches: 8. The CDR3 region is CASRRWRGFTGELFF. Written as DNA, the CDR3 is TGTGCCAGCAGGCGGTGGCGGGGGTTCACCGGGGAGCTGTTTTTT.

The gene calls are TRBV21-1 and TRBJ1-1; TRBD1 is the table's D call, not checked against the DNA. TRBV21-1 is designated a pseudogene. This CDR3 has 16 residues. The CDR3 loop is CASSKAQKGRTNEAFF. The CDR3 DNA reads TGTGCCAGCAGCAAAGCGCAGAAGGGGCGGACGAATGAAGCTTTCTTT.

CDR3 bases: TGCGCCAGCAGCTTGGACGGGGGAGACTCCTACAATGAGCAGTTCTTC. Translated: CASSLDGGDSYNEQFF. The V and J genes are TRBV5-1 and TRBJ2-1; D is perhaps TRBD2 (6 bases). The CDR3 runs 16 residues. Germline-derived CDR1 and CDR2 are SGHRS and YFSETQ. Trimming removed 0 bases at V and 0 bases at J, with 10 bases between. Full variable domain (missing parts from reference TRBV5-1 and TRBJ2-1): KAGVTQTPRYLIKTRGQQVTLSCSPISGHRSVSWYQQTPGQGLQFLFEYFSETQRNKGNFPGRFSGRQFSNSRSEMNVSTLELGDSALYLCASSLDGGDSYNEQFFGPGTRLTVL.

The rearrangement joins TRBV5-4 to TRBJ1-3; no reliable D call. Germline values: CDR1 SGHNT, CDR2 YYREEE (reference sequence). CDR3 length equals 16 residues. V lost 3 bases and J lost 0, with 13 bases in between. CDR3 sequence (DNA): TGTGCCAGCAGCTGGTCTGGGAGGGTCTCTGGAAACACCATATATTTT. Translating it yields CASSWSGRVSGNTIYF.

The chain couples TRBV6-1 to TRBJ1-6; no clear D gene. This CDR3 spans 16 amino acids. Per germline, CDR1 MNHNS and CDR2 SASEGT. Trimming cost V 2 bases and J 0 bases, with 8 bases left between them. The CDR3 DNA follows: TGTGCCAGCAGTGAATCAACATACTCCTATAATTCACCCCTCCACTTT. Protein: CASSESTYSYNSPLHF.

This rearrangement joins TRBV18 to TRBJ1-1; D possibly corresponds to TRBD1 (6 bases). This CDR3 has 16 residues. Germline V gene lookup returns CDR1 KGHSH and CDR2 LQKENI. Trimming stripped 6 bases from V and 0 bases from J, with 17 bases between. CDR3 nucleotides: TGTGCCAGCTCCTTGGACAGAGATTTCATGAACACTGAAGCTTTCTTT. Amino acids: CASSLDRDFMNTEAFF.

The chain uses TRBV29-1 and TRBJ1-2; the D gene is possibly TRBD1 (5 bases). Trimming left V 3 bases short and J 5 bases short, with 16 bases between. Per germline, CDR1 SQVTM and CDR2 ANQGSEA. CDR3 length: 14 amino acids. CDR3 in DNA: TGCAGCGTTGATGAGCAGGGTTATAGTTATGGCTACACCTTC. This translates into CSVDEQGYSYGYTF.

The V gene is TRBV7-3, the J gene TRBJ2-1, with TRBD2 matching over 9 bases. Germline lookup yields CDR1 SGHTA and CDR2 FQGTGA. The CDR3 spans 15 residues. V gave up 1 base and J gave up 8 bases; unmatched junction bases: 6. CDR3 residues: CASSLSSGGGHEQFF. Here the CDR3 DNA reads TGTGCCAGCAGCTTAAGTAGCGGGGGTGGGCATGAGCAGTTCTTC.

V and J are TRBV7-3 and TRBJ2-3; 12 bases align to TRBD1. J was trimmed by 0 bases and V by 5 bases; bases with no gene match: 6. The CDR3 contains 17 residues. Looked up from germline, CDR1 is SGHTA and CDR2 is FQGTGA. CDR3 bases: TGTGCCAGCAGCCCCGGGACAGGGGGCCCGAGCACAGATACGCAGTATTTT. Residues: CASSPGTGGPSTDTQYF.

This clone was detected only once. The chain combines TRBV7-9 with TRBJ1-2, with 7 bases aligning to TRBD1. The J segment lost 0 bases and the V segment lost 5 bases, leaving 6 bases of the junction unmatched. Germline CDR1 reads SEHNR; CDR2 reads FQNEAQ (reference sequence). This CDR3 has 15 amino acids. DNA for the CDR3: TGTGCCAGCAGCCCTAGGGGGCCAGCTAACTATGGCTACACCTTC. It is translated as CASSPRGPANYGYTF.

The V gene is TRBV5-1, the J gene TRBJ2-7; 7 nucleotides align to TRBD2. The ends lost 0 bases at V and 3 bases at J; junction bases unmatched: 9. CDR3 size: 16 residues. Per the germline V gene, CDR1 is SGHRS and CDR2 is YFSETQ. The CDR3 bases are TGCGCCAGCAGCTTGGCCGCGCGGGGGACGTACTACGAGCAGTACTTC. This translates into CASSLAARGTYYEQYF.

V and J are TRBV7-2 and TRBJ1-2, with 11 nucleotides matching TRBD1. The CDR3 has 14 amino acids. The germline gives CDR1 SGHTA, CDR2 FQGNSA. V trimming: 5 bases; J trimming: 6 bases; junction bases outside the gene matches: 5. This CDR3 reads CASSPRTGGDGYTF. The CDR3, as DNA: TGTGCCAGCAGCCCTCGGACAGGGGGCGATGGCTACACCTTC.

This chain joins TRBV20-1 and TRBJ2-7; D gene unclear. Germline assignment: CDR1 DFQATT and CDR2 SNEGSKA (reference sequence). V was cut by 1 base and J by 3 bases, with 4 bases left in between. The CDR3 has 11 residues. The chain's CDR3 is CSARGSYEQYF. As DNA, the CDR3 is TGCAGTGCTAGAGGCAGCTACGAGCAGTACTTC.

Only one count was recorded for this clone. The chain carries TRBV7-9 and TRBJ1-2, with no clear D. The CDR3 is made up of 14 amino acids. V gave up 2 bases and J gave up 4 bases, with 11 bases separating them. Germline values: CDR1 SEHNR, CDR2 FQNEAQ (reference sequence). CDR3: CASSLRREGYGYTF. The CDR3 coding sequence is TGTGCCAGCAGCTTAAGGAGGGAAGGCTATGGCTACACCTTC. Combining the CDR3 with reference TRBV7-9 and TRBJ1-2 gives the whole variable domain DTGVSQNPRHKITKRGQNVTFRCDPISEHNRLYWYRQTLGQGPEFLTYFQNEAQLEKSRLLSDRFSAERPKGSFSTLEIQRTEQGDSAMYLCASSLRREGYGYTFGSGTRLTVV.

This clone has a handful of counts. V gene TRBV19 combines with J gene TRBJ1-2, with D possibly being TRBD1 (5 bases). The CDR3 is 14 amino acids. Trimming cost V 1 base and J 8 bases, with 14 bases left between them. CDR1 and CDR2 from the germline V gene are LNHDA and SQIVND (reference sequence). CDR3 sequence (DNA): TGTGCCAGTAGTATAGTGAAAAGGGGAGGCGGCTACACCTTC. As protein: CASSIVKRGGGYTF.

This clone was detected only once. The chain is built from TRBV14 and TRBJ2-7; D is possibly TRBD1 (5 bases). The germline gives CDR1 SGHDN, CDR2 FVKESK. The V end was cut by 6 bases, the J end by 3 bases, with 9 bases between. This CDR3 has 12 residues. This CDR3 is CASSRTGYEQYF. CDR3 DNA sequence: TGTGCCAGCAGTCGAACAGGCTACGAGCAGTACTTC.

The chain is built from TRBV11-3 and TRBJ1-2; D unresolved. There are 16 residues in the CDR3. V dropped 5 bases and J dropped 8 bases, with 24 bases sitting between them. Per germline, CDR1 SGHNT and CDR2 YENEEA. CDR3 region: CASSLLWDGGVGGYTF. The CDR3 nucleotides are TGTGCCAGCAGCCTCTTATGGGATGGCGGGGTCGGCGGCTACACCTTC. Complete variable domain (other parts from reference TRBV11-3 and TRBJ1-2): EAGVVQSPRYKIIEKKQPVAFWCNPISGHNTLYWYLQNLGQGPELLIRYENEEAVDDSQLPKDRFSAERLKGVDSTLKIQPAELGDSAVYLCASSLLWDGGVGGYTFGSGTRLTVV.

CDR3 protein: CAPTEGRKVSTSYGYTF. The CDR3 coding sequence is TGTGCCCCAACGGAGGGCAGGAAAGTGTCGACGAGCTATGGCTACACCTTC. The genes are TRBV30 and TRBJ1-2; D remains unclear. There are 17 residues in the CDR3. V was shortened by 8 bases and J by 4 bases, with 29 bases between the two germline ends. Germline V gene lookup returns CDR1 GTSNPN and CDR2 SVGIG (reference sequence). The full variable domain, its missing parts supplied by reference TRBV30 and TRBJ1-2, is SQTIHQWPATLVQPVGSPLSLECTVEGTSNPNLYWYRQAAGRGLQLLFYSVGIGQISSEVPQNLSASRPQDRQFILSSKKLLLSDSGFYLCAPTEGRKVSTSYGYTFGSGTRLTVV.

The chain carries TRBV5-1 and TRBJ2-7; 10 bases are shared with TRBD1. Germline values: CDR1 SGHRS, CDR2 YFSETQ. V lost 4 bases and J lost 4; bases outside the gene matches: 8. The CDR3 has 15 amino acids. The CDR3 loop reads CASSEPGQGRYEQYF. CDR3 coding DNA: TGCGCCAGCAGCGAACCGGGACAGGGGAGGTACGAGCAGTACTTC. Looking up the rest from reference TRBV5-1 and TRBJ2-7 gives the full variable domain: KAGVTQTPRYLIKTRGQQVTLSCSPISGHRSVSWYQQTPGQGLQFLFEYFSETQRNKGNFPGRFSGRQFSNSRSEMNVSTLELGDSALYLCASSEPGQGRYEQYFGPGTRLTVT.

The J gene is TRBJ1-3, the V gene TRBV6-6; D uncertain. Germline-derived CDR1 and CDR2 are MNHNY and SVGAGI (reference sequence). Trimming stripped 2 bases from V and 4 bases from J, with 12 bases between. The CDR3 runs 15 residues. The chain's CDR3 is CASSYDRGTGNTIYF. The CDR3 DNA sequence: TGTGCCAGCAGTTACGATCGGGGAACGGGAAACACCATATATTTT.

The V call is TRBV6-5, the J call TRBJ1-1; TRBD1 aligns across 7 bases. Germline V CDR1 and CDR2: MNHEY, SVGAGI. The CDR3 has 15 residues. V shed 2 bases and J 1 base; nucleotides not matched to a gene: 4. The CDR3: CASSYASGGNTEAFF. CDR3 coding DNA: TGTGCCAGCAGTTACGCGTCAGGGGGGAACACTGAAGCTTTCTTT.

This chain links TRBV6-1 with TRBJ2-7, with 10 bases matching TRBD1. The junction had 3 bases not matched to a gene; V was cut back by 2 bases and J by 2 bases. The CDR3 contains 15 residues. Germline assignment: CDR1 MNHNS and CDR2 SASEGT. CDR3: CASSEWGQGTYEQYF. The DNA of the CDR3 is TGTGCCAGCAGTGAATGGGGACAGGGGACCTACGAGCAGTACTTC.

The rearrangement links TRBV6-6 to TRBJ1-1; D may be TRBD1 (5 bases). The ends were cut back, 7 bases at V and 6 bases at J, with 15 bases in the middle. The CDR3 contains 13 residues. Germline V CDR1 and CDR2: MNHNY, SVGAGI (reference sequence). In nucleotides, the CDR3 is TGTGCCAGCACTCCAGGGTATGACTCTGAAGCTTTCTTT. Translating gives CASTPGYDSEAFF.

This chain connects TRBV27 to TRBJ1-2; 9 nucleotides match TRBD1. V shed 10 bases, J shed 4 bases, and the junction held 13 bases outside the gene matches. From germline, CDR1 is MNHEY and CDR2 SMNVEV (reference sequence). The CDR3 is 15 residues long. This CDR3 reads CATGTGQTSSYGYTF. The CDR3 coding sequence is TGTGCCACAGGGACAGGGCAGACCTCCAGCTATGGCTACACCTTC.

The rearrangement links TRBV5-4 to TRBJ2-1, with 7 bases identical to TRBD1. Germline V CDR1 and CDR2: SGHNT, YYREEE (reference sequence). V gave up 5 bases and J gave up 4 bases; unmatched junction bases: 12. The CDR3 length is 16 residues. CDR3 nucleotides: TGTGCCAGCAGTCCCACGACCGGGACAGTATACAATGAGCAGTTCTTC. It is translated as CASSPTTGTVYNEQFF.